This T cell receptor (beta chain) was identified in a study of cytomegalovirus exposure and HLA in healthy donors (dated by TCRdb to 2017 to 2019). About the investigation overall: An earlier analysis of several hundred of the donors reported about 250 Gb of sequence data and approximately 110 million unique TCR beta sequences from 190 million or so T cells. An early release that covered about 600 HLA-typed donors contained approximately 300 gigabases of sequencing data and around 80 million unique TCR sequences. Among the roughly 380 genotyped donors, around 81% belonged to the genetic ancestry cluster associated with self-reported Caucasian donors. The study was designed to test whether signatures of past pathogen exposure could be identified by cataloging public T cell receptors. The study used immunosequencing to profile the T cell repertoires of approximately 690 subjects and linked those repertoires to cytomegalovirus serostatus. A separate validation cohort of about 110 different subjects was used in addition to the roughly 640-subject first cohort. High-throughput TCR immunosequencing, statistical association of individual TCRs with disease status, and machine learning were combined to predict cytomegalovirus infection status. In a later analysis, previously published TCR beta repertoires from more than 500 donors were re-analyzed and high-resolution HLA genotyping was added so that TCR occurrence patterns could be studied. Rather than using new phenotypic data, the later analysis identified candidate immune exposures from TCR beta sequences and from how often those sequences occurred across donors. To decide whether each TCR beta V gene segment behaved as functional or pseudogenic, an earlier analysis of approximately 600 of the donors relied on high-throughput TCR beta sequencing. Donor age, sex, ethnicity and CMV serostatus were compiled alongside the repertoire data. A later genetic analysis took genome-wide SNP genotypes for about 65% of the 666 donors and used that subset as a discovery cohort. Every discovery cohort repertoire had been produced on one sequencing platform. HLA typing covered class I and class II loci at four-digit resolution. The number of donors typed differed by locus, with roughly 629-640 for A, B, C, DRB1 and DQB1, around 560 for DQA1, 600 to 610 for DPA1, and 472 for DPB1. About five DR-DQ haplotypes were treated as single units for association and clustering because of strong linkage in the cohort. On average, approximately 250,000 unique TCR beta nucleotide sequences were sequenced per donor among roughly 430 genotyped donors of the cohort, with 15% to 20% of those sequences being non-productive. Summary of the overall study and its limitations: Assigning TCR associations to individual alleles was difficult when HLA alleles, especially DR and DQ, strongly co-occurred. The study listed approximately 150 TCR beta chains as associated with cytomegalovirus. In an earlier analysis of some 500 of the donors, most TCR beta V segments were observed in productive rearrangements about 87% or about 30% of the time, broadly matching IMGT annotations. Only TCR beta chains were sequenced in this cohort, and the absence of alpha or paired-chain data limited detectable features. The classifier was reported to diagnose cytomegalovirus status with high specificity and sensitivity in both the original cohort and the validation cohort. Most TCR sequences were seen in very few donors, while some public TCRs were found in many individuals. HLA typing was unavailable for some donors at each locus, so association tests used only the typed subset. A later analysis reported that several top co-occurrence clusters appeared linked to parvovirus B19, influenza, CMV and Epstein-Barr virus. Linkage disequilibrium might explain the correlated functional status among segregating V segments, but an unknown experimental factor could not be ruled out. In a later analysis, most CMV-associated TCR beta chains were found to appear HLA-restricted, with HLA associations seemingly driven largely by CMV exposure. In a later analysis, TCR association rates were found to vary across HLA loci, with the most associated TCRs seen for DRB1 alleles and the fewest for HLA-C alleles. A further reported finding was that TCR beta sequences accurately predicted the HLA-A and HLA-B alleles for most subjects in the first cohort. Presence/absence analyses assumed roughly uniform sequencing depth across donors, an assumption that may not hold. According to a later genetic analysis, donors in an Asian-associated ancestry cluster had fewer N-insertions in productive TCRs than the roughly 670-donor mean. An association between a missense DCLRE1C variant and V-gene and J-gene trimming of TCR beta chains was found in a later genetic analysis and replicated in an independent cohort. Because counts were too low, seventeen rarely observed V segments, including chromosome 9 orphons, were excluded from the earlier analysis of fewer than 650 of the donors. Compared with equally common non-associated chains, HLA-associated TCR beta chains in a later analysis were more clonally expanded and had lower generation probabilities. A cluster of highly shared sequence variants was judged likely to be a technical artifact of the sequencing pipeline. A later analysis associated about 17,000 TCR beta sequences with specific HLA alleles at a false discovery rate of 0.05. The only immune exposure information available for the cohort was CMV serostatus. It was suggested by the authors that the approach could potentially be generalized to other disease states and immunological phenotypes. A few of the identified cytomegalovirus-associated TCR beta chains were confirmed in vitro to be specific for cytomegalovirus antigens. Some IMGT-functional V segments, including TRBV6-2 and TRBV6-3, could not be told apart with the 87-base-pair reads, so those segments were excluded.

The cohort was made up of 500 to 850 healthy bone marrow donors. At the time of sampling, every cohort member was nominally healthy, though immune exposures that went unrecorded were likely present. The donor was CMV seropositive and was included in the group of 250 to 300 seropositive cohort members. Each donor provided a peripheral blood sample, and peripheral blood mononuclear cells were used for TCR beta sequencing. The Qiagen DNeasy Blood Extraction Kit was used to extract genomic DNA from the blood cell samples. Library prep was done by the immunoSEQ multiplex PCR assay. The multiplex PCR relied on a mix of 60 forward primers for TCR Vbeta segments and 13 reverse primers for TCR Jbeta segments. The CDR3 region of rearranged TCR beta genes was amplified from genomic DNA by a multiplex PCR assay. The Illumina HiSeq System was used to sequence the amplified TCR beta libraries as 87-base-pair reads. As for how the authors treated the data: A later analysis counted approximately 74 million unique TCR beta chains across the 666 repertoires, and 9.5 million to 11 million of these chains were shared by at least two donors. A nearest-neighbor algorithm error-corrected the raw reads and collapsed the reads into unique sequences, merging closely related sequences to remove PCR and sequencing errors. To assign V, D and J gene segments, CDR3 sequences were aligned to IMGT reference sequences. For a sequence to be retained, a match of at least six nucleotides was required to both a V gene segment and a J gene segment. Rearrangements were classified as productive when the CDR3 lacked stop codons and remained in frame with V and J, and all other rearrangements were classified as non-productive. CDR3 was defined by IMGT convention, running from the second conserved V-encoded cysteine to the conserved J-encoded phenylalanine. The earlier analysis of about 560 of the donors excluded any sequence lacking an unambiguous match to a single V gene segment. In an earlier analysis of approximately 590 of the donors, V segments were called functional above 56.7% productive rearrangements and were called segregating when the between-donor standard deviation exceeded 5%. A statistical classification framework was built to diagnose cytomegalovirus status from the catalog of TCR beta chain sequences. V and J gene assignment, in a later analysis, came from comparing TCR nucleotide sequences with IMGT/GENE-DB human TR gene sequences. In a later analysis, CDR3 sequences and most-parsimonious VDJ recombination scenarios were assigned using the TCRdist pipeline. In a later analysis, each TCR beta chain was defined by its CDR3 amino acid sequence together with its V-gene family, and reads lacking a unique V-gene family were excluded. A later analysis removed 592 highly shared, low-generation-probability nucleotide sequences to deal with suspected cross-contamination and a sequencing artifact. In a later analysis, a clonal expansion index was calculated for each public chain from normalized within-repertoire ranks of inferred template counts. Generation probabilities in a later analysis came from a VDJ recombination model fitted to out-of-frame rearrangements, and those results were checked against IGoR. In a later analysis, TCR-TCR, TCR-HLA and TCR-CMV co-occurrence was scored with hypergeometric tests, and a repertoire-size bias correction was applied to TCR pairs. In a later analysis, false discovery rates were estimated by permuting HLA or CMV assignments 20 times. In a later analysis, co-occurring TCRs were grouped using DBSCAN, and TCRdist sequence similarity was added for clustering within HLA-allele-positive subsets. Repertoires with fewer than 30,000 or more than 120,000 public chains were left out of co-occurrence clustering, as were several repertoires with anomalous nucleotide sharing. TCRdb holds this immuneACCESS table with in-frame rearrangements only. Some clones are missing; in checked studies, unresolved V genes explain under half, and the rest has no known cause. That table supplies the V and J calls and clone size; D and trimming were determined from the DNA. In all, the sample holds 150,000 to 200,000 clones, and roughly 9.4% of those were seen once. The top ten clones comprise approximately 1.3% of the sample.

V loses 0 bases of germline sequence and J loses 6 bases, and the interval between the two ends is 11 bases. The CDR3 contains 14 residues, cysteine and phenylalanine counted. The CDR3 DNA has 42 bases and is translated from base 1. For CDR1 and CDR2, the germline V gene lists MNHEY and SVGAGI. This clone was counted only a few times. Its antigen is still unknown. Base qualities are missing; no much larger clone stands one base away. This clonotype was sampled from a woman aged 30 to 39 in good health and CMV-seropositive. Source material: PBMCs. In this chain, TRBV6-5 is recombined with TRBJ2-5; the D gene remains uncertain. The encoded CDR3 is CASSYSTQLKTQYF. In nucleotides, the sequence is TGTGCCAGCAGTTACTCGACTCAGTTGAAGACCCAGTACTTC.